The 20 T cell receptor beta chains below come from one sample, sequenced in a study of beta chain features in type 1 diabetes. Every bit of the isolated RNA underwent reverse transcription, so sequencing read expressed TCRB transcripts. The table came from immunoSEQ multiplex PCR; TCRdb's copy has only in-frame clones and leaves some out. The sample holds approximately 170,000 clones, 7% to 10% seen once. The sample was central memory CD4+ T cells from blood. These receptors originate from a woman between 18 and 30 years old in good health.

This clone was found a few times. This rearrangement joins TRBV7-9 to TRBJ2-4; D is ambiguous. The CDR3 loop spans 13 amino acids. Germline V CDR1 and CDR2: SEHNR, FQNEAQ (reference sequence). The V gene lost 1 base and the J gene lost 4 bases, with 5 bases spanning the gap. In DNA, the CDR3 is TGTGCCAGCAGCTTAGACATGAAAAACATTCAGTACTTC. Amino acids: CASSLDMKNIQYF.

This chain joins TRBV18 and TRBJ2-7; D perhaps matches TRBD1 (6 bases). Trimming removed 3 bases at V and 0 bases at J, with 12 bases between. This CDR3 has 15 amino acids. The germline gives CDR1 KGHSH, CDR2 LQKENI. CDR3 in DNA: TGTGCCAGCTCACCCAGGGGACGCAGCTCCTACGAGCAGTACTTC. Protein product: CASSPRGRSSYEQYF.

This clone has only a few counts. The gene calls are TRBV11-3 and TRBJ2-3, with 10 bases aligning to TRBD1. The CDR3 consists of 16 residues. V lost 5 bases to trimming and J lost 2 bases; unmatched junction nucleotides: 7. Germline CDR1 SGHNT, CDR2 YENEEA. The chain's CDR3 is CASSPRDRGATDTQYF. CDR3 sequence (DNA): TGTGCCAGCAGCCCTCGGGACAGGGGTGCCACAGATACGCAGTATTTT.

In its sample, this clone was seen a few times. The rearrangement links TRBV27 to TRBJ1-1; D is perhaps TRBD1 (6 bases). V was cut by 2 bases and J by 0 bases, with 10 bases left in between. CDR1 is MNHEY and CDR2 is SMNVEV in the germline V gene (reference sequence). The CDR3 has 15 residues. DNA for the CDR3: TGTGCCAGCAGTTTACCCCCAGGGGTGAACACTGAAGCTTTCTTT. The encoded protein is CASSLPPGVNTEAFF.

This chain links TRBV5-1 with TRBJ1-1; a weak D match, TRBD1 (5 bases). V was clipped by 4 bases and J by 1 base, with 11 bases between them. The CDR3 contains 14 residues. Germline CDR1 SGHRS, CDR2 YFSETQ. The CDR3 region is CASSGGGRNTEAFF. The CDR3 bases are TGCGCCAGCAGCGGCGGGGGAAGGAACACTGAAGCTTTCTTT.

This clone has more than one count but fewer than ten. This rearrangement joins TRBV27 to TRBJ2-7; D is perhaps TRBD2 (6 bases). The CDR3 extends over 15 amino acids. V lost 6 bases and J lost 4, with 19 bases in between. Germline V gives CDR1 MNHEY, CDR2 SMNVEV (reference sequence). The CDR3 DNA reads TGTGCCAGCAGGGTGAACCGGGACTCAGAATACGAGCAGTACTTC. Protein sequence: CASRVNRDSEYEQYF.

J is TRBJ2-3 and V is TRBV5-1; D gene unclear. V was cut by 3 bases and J by 6 bases, with 14 bases left in between. This CDR3 region has 14 residues. Germline V gene sequence: CDR1 SGHRS, CDR2 YFSETQ. The CDR3 sequence is CASSSYQFTDTQYF. The CDR3 coding sequence is TGCGCCAGCAGCTCGTATCAGTTTACCGATACGCAGTATTTT.

This clone was recorded a few times. The genes are TRBV7-2 and TRBJ2-5; 8 bases fit TRBD2. Germline trimming cut 4 bases from V and 5 bases from J; bases unmatched to any gene: 3. Looked up from germline, CDR1 is SGHTA and CDR2 is FQGNSA. There are 13 residues in the CDR3. CDR3 amino acids: CASSSGGAETQYF. CDR3 DNA sequence: TGTGCCAGCAGCTCCGGGGGGGCTGAGACCCAGTACTTC.

This clone was seen more than once but under ten times. The rearrangement links TRBV27 to TRBJ2-1, with D possibly matching TRBD1 (5 bases). Germline CDR1 MNHEY, CDR2 SMNVEV (reference sequence). This CDR3 has 15 residues. With 7 bases removed from V and 9 bases from J, the gap between germline ends came to 22 bases. CDR3: CASILRVGVQAEQFF. CDR3 nucleotides: TGTGCCAGCATTCTCAGGGTAGGGGTACAAGCTGAGCAGTTCTTC.

This clone appeared a few times. V is TRBV7-2 and J is TRBJ2-3, with a tentative D call TRBD1 (6 bases). From germline, CDR1 is SGHTA and CDR2 FQGNSA. The length of the CDR3 is 15 residues. The V end lost 8 bases, the J end lost 0 bases, and 15 bases lay between the germline ends. The CDR3 here is CASLTLGASTDTQYF. In DNA, the CDR3 is TGTGCCAGCCTAACCTTGGGGGCTAGCACAGATACGCAGTATTTT.

The V call is TRBV5-1, the J call TRBJ1-1; no reliable D call. This CDR3 comprises 14 residues. V shed 4 bases and J shed 7 bases, with 17 bases lying between them. CDR1 is SGHRS and CDR2 is YFSETQ in the germline V gene. The CDR3 here is CASSPKASSGEAFF. In DNA form, the CDR3 reads TGCGCCAGCAGCCCAAAAGCCTCCTCCGGTGAAGCTTTCTTT.

J is TRBJ2-4 and V is TRBV5-1, with 8 bases that match TRBD2. The CDR3 length is 15 residues. Germline assignment: CDR1 SGHRS and CDR2 YFSETQ. The V segment lost 5 bases and the J segment 3 bases; nucleotides outside the gene matches: 7. The CDR3 reads CASRAGGDVKNIQYF. CDR3 coding DNA: TGCGCCAGCAGGGCCGGGGGGGATGTCAAAAACATTCAGTACTTC.

The CDR3 spells CASSPLGTENTIYF. For the CDR3, the DNA is TGTGCCAGCTCACCGCTCGGGACAGAAAACACCATATATTTT. The chain is built from TRBV18 and TRBJ1-3; TRBD1 matches 7 bases. Germline CDR1 reads KGHSH; CDR2 reads LQKENI. The CDR3 is 14 amino acids. V trimming: 3 bases; J trimming: 6 bases; junction bases outside the gene matches: 5.

This clone has only a few counts. The chain couples TRBV18 to TRBJ2-7; 7 positions match TRBD1. V dropped 3 bases and J dropped 3; count of bases not matched to a gene: 11. The CDR3 loop spans 16 amino acids. Germline values: CDR1 KGHSH, CDR2 LQKENI. The CDR3 DNA reads as TGTGCCAGCTCACCGTTAGGACAGGAAAACTTCTACGAGCAGTACTTC. As protein: CASSPLGQENFYEQYF.

This clone was counted a few times. V usage is TRBV10-2 and J usage is TRBJ2-3; TRBD2 is a possible D gene (5 bases). The CDR3 runs 12 residues. V shed 7 bases and J shed 5 bases, with 10 bases lying between them. Germline V lookup: CDR1 WSHSY, CDR2 SAAADI. The CDR3 DNA reads as TGCGCCAGCAATATGGGGAGAGATACGCAGTATTTT. It yields the protein CASNMGRDTQYF.

This clone turned up a few times. The rearrangement links TRBV5-1 to TRBJ2-3; D is uncertain. CDR1 and CDR2 (germline): SGHRS, YFSETQ. CDR3 size: 13 residues. Trimming took off 4 bases at V and 6 bases at J, with 12 bases between the two ends. CDR3 DNA: TGCGCCAGCAGCCTAAATCTCCTGGATACGCAGTATTTT. Protein product: CASSLNLLDTQYF.

The chain carries TRBV6-5 and TRBJ1-1, with D perhaps matching TRBD1 (6 bases). The V end was cut by 7 bases, the J end by 4 bases, with 19 bases between. The CDR3 has 15 residues. The germline CDR1 and CDR2 sequences are MNHEY and SVGAGI. For the CDR3, the DNA is TGTGCCAGCACCGAGAACAGGGACCTGAGCACTGAAGCTTTCTTT. This sequence encodes CASTENRDLSTEAFF.

This clone occurred a few times. The J gene is TRBJ1-2, the V gene TRBV4-3; 7 nucleotides agree with TRBD1. The V segment lost 1 base and the J segment 6 bases; nucleotides outside the gene matches: 8. This CDR3 comprises 15 residues. Germline CDR1 reads LGHNA; CDR2 reads YSLEER. The CDR3 DNA follows: TGCGCCAGCAGCCAAGCGACAGGGAAGGGGAATGGCTACACCTTC. It specifies CASSQATGKGNGYTF.

In its sample, this clone was seen a few times. The chain has TRBV7-2 and TRBJ2-7; 13 nucleotides align to TRBD2. This CDR3 has 17 amino acids. V shed 5 bases and J 0 bases; nucleotides not matched to a gene: 7. The germline V gene has CDR1 SGHTA and CDR2 FQGNSA. For the CDR3, the DNA is TGTGCCAGCAGCCCGACTAGCGGGGGGACGAGCTCCTACGAGCAGTACTTC. This encodes CASSPTSGGTSSYEQYF.

The V and J genes are TRBV5-4 and TRBJ1-2, with 7 positions matching TRBD1. The germline V gene has CDR1 SGHNT and CDR2 YYREEE (reference sequence). The V and J ends lost 4 bases and 4 bases, in that order; junction bases with no gene match: 7. The CDR3 consists of 14 residues. CDR3: CASSTNRGTYGYTF. Written as DNA, the CDR3 is TGTGCCAGCAGCACCAACAGGGGTACCTATGGCTACACCTTC.